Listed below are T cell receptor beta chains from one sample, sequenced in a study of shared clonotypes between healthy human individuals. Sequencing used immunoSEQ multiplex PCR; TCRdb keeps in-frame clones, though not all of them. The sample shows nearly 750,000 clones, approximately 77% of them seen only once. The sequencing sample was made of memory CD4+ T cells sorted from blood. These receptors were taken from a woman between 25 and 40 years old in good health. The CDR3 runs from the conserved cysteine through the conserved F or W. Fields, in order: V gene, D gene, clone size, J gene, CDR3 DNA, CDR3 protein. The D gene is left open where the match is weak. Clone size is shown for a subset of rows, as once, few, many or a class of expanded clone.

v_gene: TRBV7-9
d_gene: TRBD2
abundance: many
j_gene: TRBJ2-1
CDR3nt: TGTGCCAGCAGCCTTCGAGCGGGAGGCTACAATGAGCAGTTCTTC
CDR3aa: CASSLRAGGYNEQFF

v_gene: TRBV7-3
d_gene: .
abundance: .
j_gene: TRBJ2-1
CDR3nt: TGTGCCAGCAGCGTTACTGTCGGGGTTTCCTACAATGAGCAGTTCTTC
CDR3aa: CASSVTVGVSYNEQFF

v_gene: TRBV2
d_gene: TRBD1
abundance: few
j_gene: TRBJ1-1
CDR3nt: TGTGCCAGCAGGGGAGGACAGGATCGAGCTTTCTTT
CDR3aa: CASRGGQDRAFF

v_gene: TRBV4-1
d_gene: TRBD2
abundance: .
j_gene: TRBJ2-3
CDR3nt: TGCGCCAGCAGCCAAGACTCCTCCCAGGGGACCGGGAGGGTCCATACGCAGTATTTT
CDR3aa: CASSQDSSQGTGRVHTQYF

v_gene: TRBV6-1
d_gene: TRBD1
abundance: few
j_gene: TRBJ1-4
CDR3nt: TGTGCCAGCAGTCTACCCCGGACAGGGGGCGAAAAACTGTTTTTT
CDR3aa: CASSLPRTGGEKLFF

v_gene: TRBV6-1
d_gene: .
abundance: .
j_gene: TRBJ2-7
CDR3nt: TGTGCCAGCGGTGTAGAATTGGGCTACGAGCAGTACTTC
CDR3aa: CASGVELGYEQYF

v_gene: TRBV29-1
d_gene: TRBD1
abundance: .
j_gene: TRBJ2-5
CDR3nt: TGCAGCGTATTCACCCGAGGACAGGGTCAAGAGACCCAGTACTTC
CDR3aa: CSVFTRGQGQETQYF

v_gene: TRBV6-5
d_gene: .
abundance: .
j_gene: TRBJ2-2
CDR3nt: TGTGCCAGCAGTTATAATGCGGGGGCGCATACCGGGGAGCTGTTTTTT
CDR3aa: CASSYNAGAHTGELFF

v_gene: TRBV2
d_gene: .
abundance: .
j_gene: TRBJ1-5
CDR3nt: TGTGCCAGCAGTGCTGCAGCCAGCAATCAGCCCCAGCATTTT
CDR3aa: CASSAAASNQPQHF

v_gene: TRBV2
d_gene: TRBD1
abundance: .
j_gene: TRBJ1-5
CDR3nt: TGTGCCAGCAGGAAACCGGGACAGCTGGATCAGCCCCAGCATTTT
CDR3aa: CASRKPGQLDQPQHF

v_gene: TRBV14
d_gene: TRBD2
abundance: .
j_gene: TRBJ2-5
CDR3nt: TGTGCCAGCAGCCGTAGACTAGCGGGAGGTGAGACCCAGTACTTC
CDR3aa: CASSRRLAGGETQYF

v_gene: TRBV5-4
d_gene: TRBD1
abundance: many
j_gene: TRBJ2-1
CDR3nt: TGTGCCAGCAGCTTTCAGGGGGCGCGGGAGCAGTTCTTC
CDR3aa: CASSFQGAREQFF

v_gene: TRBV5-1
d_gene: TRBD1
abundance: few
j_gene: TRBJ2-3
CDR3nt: TGCGCCAGCAGCTCGGGACAGGAGACAGATACGCAGTATTTT
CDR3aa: CASSSGQETDTQYF

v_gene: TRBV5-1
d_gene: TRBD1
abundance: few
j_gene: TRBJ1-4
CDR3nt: TGCGCCAGCAGCCCCTGGACAGGGAGCGTTGAAAAACTGTTTTTT
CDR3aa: CASSPWTGSVEKLFF

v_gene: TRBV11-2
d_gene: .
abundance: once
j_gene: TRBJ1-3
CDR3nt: TGTGCCAGCAGCTTAGCACATGACAGGTCTGGAAACACCATATATTTT
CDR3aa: CASSLAHDRSGNTIYF

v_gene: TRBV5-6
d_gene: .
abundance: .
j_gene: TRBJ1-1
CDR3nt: TGTGCCAGCAGTCCCGGACAAAGGGAGTATACTGAAGCTTTCTTT
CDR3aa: CASSPGQREYTEAFF

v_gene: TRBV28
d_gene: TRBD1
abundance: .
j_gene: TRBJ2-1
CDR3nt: TGTGCCAGCTCTCAGGGGGTCAATGAGCAGTTCTTC
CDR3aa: CASSQGVNEQFF

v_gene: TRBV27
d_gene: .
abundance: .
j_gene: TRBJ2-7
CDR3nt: TGTGCCAGCAGTTTCCAGGGTTCCGAGCAGTACTTC
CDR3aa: CASSFQGSEQYF

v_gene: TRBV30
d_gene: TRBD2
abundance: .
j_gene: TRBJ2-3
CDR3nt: TGTGCCTGGAGGCGGGAGGGCACAGATACGCAGTATTTT
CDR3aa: CAWRREGTDTQYF